This T cell receptor (beta chain) was sequenced during a study of blood T cell repertoires in COVID-19. Study summary: Samples representing acute and convalescent COVID-19 were sourced from the United States, Italy and Spain. Sources were T cells, B-cell-depleted T cells, or PBMCs; the material itself was cDNA or gDNA.

The trim removed 0 bases at V and 4 bases at J, leaving 9 bases unmatched. Germline V gives CDR1 ENHRY, CDR2 SYGVKD. This CDR3 comprises 17 residues. As originally analysed: The authors estimated nucleated cell counts from reference gene primer amplification. Profiling relied on immunoSEQ multiplex PCR, and the TCRdb table lists in-frame clones only, not all of them. V and J calls and clone size are as listed in that table; D and trimming were resolved from the DNA. The sample has 90,000 to 140,000 clones, roughly 76% seen once. This receptor was taken from a woman aged 65 to 85 with acute or convalescent COVID-19. The V gene is TRBV10-3, the J gene TRBJ2-1; TRBD2 aligns across 7 bases. The source material was peripheral blood. The chain's CDR3 is CAISESGGSSAYNEQFF. The CDR3 DNA is TGTGCCATCAGTGAGTCCGGGGGGTCTAGCGCATACAATGAGCAGTTCTTC.